This TCR beta chain came from a study of blood T cell repertoires in COVID-19. The CDR3 spans 12 residues. V was clipped by 3 bases and J by 4 bases, with 5 bases between them. CDR1 and CDR2 (germline): SGHTS, YDEGEE. Per the authors' pipeline: Estimated nucleated cell counts came from reference gene primer amplification. Assay: immunoSEQ multiplex PCR; the TCRdb copy retains only in-frame clones and omits some. That table supplies the V and J calls and clone size; D and trimming were determined from the DNA. The sample shows some 8,000 clones, approximately 88% of them seen only once. This chain connects TRBV5-8 to TRBJ1-5; D gene ambiguous. This sequence originates from a human donor with active COVID-19. The donor label of this sample is uncertain. The sequencing input was peripheral blood. The CDR3 region is CASSSLNQPQHF. For the CDR3, the DNA is TGTGCCAGCAGCTCCCTTAATCAGCCCCAGCATTTT.